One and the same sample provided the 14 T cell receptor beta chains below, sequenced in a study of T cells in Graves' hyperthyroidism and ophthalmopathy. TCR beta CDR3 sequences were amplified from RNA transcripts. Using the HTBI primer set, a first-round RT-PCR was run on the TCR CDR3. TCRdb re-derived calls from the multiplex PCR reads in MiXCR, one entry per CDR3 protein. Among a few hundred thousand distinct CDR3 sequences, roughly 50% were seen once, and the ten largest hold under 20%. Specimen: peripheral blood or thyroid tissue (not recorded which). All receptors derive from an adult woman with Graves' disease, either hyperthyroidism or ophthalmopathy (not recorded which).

CDR3 amino acids: CASSHGRATNTEAFF. CDR3 DNA sequence: TGTGCCAGCAGCCATGGGCGGGCTACGAACACTGAAGCTTTCTTT. The gene calls are TRBV27 and TRBJ1-1; D call uncertain. V was trimmed by 6 bases and J by 1 base, leaving 15 bases between them. Germline V lookup: CDR1 MNHEY, CDR2 SMNVEV (reference sequence). This CDR3 has 15 residues.

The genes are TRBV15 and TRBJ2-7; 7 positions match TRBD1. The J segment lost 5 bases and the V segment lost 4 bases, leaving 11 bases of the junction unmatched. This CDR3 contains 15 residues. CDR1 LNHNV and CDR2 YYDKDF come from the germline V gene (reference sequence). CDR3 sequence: CATSTRTGRGDEQYF. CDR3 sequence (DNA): TGTGCCACCAGCACCAGGACAGGCCGAGGAGACGAGCAGTACTTC.

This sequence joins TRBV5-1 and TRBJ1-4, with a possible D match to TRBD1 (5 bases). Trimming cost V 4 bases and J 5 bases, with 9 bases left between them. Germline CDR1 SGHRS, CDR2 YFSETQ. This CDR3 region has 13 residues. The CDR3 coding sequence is TGCGCCAGCAGCCCTGGGACGAATGAAAAACTGTTTTTT. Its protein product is CASSPGTNEKLFF.

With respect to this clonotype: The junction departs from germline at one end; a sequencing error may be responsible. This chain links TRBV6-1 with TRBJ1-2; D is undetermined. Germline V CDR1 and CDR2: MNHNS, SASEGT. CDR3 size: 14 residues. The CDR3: CAISEASPSAGYTF. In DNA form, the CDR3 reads TGTGCCATCAGTGAAGCCAGTCCCTCCGCGGGCTACACCTTC.

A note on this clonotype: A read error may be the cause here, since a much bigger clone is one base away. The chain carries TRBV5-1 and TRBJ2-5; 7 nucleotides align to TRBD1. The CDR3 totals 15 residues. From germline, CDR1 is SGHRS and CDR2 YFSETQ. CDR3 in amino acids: CASSFGQVGQEAQHF. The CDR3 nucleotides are TGCGCCAGCAGCTTCGGACAGGTGGGGCAAGAGGCCCAGCACTTC.

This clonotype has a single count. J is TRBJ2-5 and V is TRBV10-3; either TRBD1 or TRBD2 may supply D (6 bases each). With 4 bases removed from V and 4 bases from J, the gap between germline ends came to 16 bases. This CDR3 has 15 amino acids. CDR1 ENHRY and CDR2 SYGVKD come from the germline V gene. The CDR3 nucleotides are TGTGCCATCAGTGCTAGGGGGGCAATTGGAGAGACCCAGTACTTC. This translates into CAISARGAIGETQYF.

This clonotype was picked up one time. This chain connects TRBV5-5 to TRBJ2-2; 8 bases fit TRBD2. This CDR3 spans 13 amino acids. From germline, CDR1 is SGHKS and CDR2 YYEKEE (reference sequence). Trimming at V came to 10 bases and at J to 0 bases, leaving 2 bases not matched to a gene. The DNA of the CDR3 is TGTGCCCCGGGACTAGCGAACACCGGGGAGCTGTTTTTT. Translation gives CAPGLANTGELFF.

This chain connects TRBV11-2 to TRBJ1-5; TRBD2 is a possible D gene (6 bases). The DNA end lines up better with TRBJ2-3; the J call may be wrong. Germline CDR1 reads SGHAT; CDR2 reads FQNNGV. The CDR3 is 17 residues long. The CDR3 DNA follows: TGTGCCAGCAGCTTATGGGAGGCGGGAACTAGCACAGATACGCAGTATTTT. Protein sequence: CASSLWEAGTSTDTQYF.

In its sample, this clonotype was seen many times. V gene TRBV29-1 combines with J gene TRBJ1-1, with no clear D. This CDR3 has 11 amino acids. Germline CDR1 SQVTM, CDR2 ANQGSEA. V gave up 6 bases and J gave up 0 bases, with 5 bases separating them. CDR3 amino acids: CSVRLNTEAFF. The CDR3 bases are TGCAGCGTCCGTCTGAACACTGAAGCTTTCTTT.

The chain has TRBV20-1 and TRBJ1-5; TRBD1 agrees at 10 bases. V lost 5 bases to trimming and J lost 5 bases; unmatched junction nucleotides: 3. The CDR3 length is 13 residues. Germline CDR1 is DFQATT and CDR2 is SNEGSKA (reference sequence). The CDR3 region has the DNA TGCAGTGCTCTCGGGACAGGGGATCAGCCCCAGCATTTT. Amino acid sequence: CSALGTGDQPQHF.

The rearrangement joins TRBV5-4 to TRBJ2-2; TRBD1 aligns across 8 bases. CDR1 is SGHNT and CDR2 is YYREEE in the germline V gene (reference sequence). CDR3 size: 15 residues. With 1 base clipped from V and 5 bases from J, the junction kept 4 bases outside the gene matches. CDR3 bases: TGTGCCAGCAGCTTGACAGGGGGGAGAACCGGGGAGCTGTTTTTT. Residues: CASSLTGGRTGELFF.

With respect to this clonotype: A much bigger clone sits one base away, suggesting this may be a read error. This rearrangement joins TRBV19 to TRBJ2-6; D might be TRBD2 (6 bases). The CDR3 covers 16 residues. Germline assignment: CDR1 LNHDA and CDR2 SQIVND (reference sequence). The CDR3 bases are TGTGCCAGTAGTATCCGGGGGTACTCTGGGGCCAACGTCCCGACTTTC. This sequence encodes CASSIRGYSGANVPTF. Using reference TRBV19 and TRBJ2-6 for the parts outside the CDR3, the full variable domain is DGGITQSPKYLFRKEGQNVTLSCEQNLNHDAMYWYRQDPGQGLRLIYYSQIVNDFQKGDIAEGYSVSREKKESFPLTVTSAQKNPTAFYLCASSIRGYSGANVPTFGAGSRLTVL.

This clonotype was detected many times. CDR3 DNA: TGTGCCAGTAGTACTCCCCCGGCTGAAGCTTTCTTT. Amino acid sequence: CASSTPPAEAFF. The chain carries TRBV19 and TRBJ1-1; D not certain. Germline CDR1 reads LNHDA; CDR2 reads SQIVND (reference sequence). The germline V and J ends were trimmed by 4 bases and 6 bases, with 9 bases remaining between them. This CDR3 is 12 amino acids long. The variable domain in full, completed from reference TRBV19 and TRBJ1-1, reads DGGITQSPKYLFRKEGQNVTLSCEQNLNHDAMYWYRQDPGQGLRLIYYSQIVNDFQKGDIAEGYSVSREKKESFPLTVTSAQKNPTAFYLCASSTPPAEAFFGQGTRLTVV.

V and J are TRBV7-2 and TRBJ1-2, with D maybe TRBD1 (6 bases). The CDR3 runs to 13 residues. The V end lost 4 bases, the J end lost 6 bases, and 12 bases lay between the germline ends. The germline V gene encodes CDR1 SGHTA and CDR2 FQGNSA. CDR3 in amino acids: CASSYPGADGYTF. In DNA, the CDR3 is TGTGCCAGCAGCTACCCGGGGGCGGATGGCTACACCTTC.